The clone carrying this T cell receptor beta chain was seen more than once but under ten times. Deletions cut 3 bases from V and 1 base from J, with 7 bases between. In germline, CDR1 is SGDLS, CDR2 YYNGEE. The CDR3 contains 13 residues. PCR used 60 Vbeta primers and 13 Jbeta primers. In the study's own analysis: Unique TCR beta chains totaled 80 million to 100 million in a later count, with roughly 10 million of them shared. The repertoire was sequenced with immunoSEQ multiplex PCR; TCRdb's copy has only in-frame clones and lacks some. V and J calls plus clone size are reproduced from that table; the DNA served to infer D and trimming. The sample holds around 120,000 clones, 60% to 75% seen once. The data were obtained in a study of cytomegalovirus exposure and HLA in healthy donors. The wider study: Out of 150 million to 200 million T cells, an earlier analysis found more than 95 million unique TCR beta sequences in total. Roughly 89 million unique TCR sequences came from HLA-typed donors in an early release.

The rearrangement uses TRBV9 and TRBJ1-1, with D perhaps TRBD1 (6 bases). The TCR was taken from a man aged 35-49 years in good health and CMV-seropositive. The sample comprised PBMCs. CDR3 in DNA: TGTGCCAGCAGCGGACAGGCGAACACTGAAGCTTTCTTT. As protein: CASSGQANTEAFF.